This T cell receptor beta chain was identified during a study of coeliac disease. Points from the study as a whole: Active celiac intraepithelial and lamina propria samples had lower TRB and TRG clonality than control samples. Of coeliac lamina propria samples, about 55% of the 18 held published gliadin-specific TRB sequences, versus 1 of 6 controls. Most TRB amino acid sequences occurred in only one sample.

This CDR3 is built from 14 residues. Trimming removed 8 bases at V and 0 bases at J, with 14 bases between. Germline values: CDR1 MNHNS, CDR2 SASEGT. This clone is labeled as medium-sized. Its antigen remains unknown. TCRdb's table, derived via immunoSEQ multiplex PCR, lists solely in-frame clones and lacks some. The table records some 3,600 clones, 59% of them present only once. The chain has TRBV6-1 and TRBJ2-7, with D tentatively TRBD2 (7 bases). The TCR originated in a man between 70 and 80 years old without celiac disease. Sequenced input: lymphocytes from the gut lamina propria. The chain's CDR3 is CASGTGGYSYEQYF. The CDR3 DNA reads as TGTGCCAGCGGGACGGGGGGCTACTCCTACGAGCAGTACTTC.